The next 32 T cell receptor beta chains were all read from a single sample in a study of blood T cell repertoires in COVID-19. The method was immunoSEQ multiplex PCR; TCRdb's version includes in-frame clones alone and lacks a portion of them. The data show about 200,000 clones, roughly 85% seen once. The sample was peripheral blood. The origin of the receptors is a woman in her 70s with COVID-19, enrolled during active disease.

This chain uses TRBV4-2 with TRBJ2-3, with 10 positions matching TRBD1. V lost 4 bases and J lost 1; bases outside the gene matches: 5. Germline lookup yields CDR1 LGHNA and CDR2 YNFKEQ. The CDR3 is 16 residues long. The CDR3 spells CASSPRDRGGTDTQYF. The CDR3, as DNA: TGTGCCAGCAGCCCCAGGGACAGGGGCGGCACAGATACGCAGTATTTT.

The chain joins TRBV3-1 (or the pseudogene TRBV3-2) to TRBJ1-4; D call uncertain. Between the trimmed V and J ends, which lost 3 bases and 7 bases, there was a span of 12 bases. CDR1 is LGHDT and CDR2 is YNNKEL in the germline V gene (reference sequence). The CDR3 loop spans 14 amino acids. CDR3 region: CASSQRARGEKLFF. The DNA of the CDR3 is TGTGCCAGCAGCCAGAGGGCTCGTGGTGAAAAACTGTTTTTT.

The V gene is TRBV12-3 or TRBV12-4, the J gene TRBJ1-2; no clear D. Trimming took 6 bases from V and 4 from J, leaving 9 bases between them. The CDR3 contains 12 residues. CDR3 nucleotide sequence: TGTGCCAGCAGCCTCGCCAGCTATGGCTACACCTTC. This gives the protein CASSLASYGYTF.

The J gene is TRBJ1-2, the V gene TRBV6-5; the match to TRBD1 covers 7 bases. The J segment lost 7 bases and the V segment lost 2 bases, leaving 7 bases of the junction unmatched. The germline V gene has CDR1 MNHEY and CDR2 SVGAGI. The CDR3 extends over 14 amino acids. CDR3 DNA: TGTGCCAGCAGTTACGACAGGGAGTATGTTGGCTACACCTTC. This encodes CASSYDREYVGYTF.

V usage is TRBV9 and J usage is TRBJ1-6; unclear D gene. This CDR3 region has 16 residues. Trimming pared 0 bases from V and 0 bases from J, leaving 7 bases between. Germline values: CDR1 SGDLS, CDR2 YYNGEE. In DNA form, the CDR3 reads TGTGCCAGCAGCGTAGGTCCGAGCTCCTATAATTCACCCCTCCACTTT. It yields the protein CASSVGPSSYNSPLHF.

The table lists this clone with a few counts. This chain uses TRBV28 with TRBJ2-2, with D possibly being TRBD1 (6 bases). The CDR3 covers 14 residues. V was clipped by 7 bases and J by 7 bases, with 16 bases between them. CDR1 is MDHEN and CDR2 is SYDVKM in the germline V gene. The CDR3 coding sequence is TGTGCCAGCAACTCAGGGGTGATGGGCGGGGAGCTGTTTTTT. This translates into CASNSGVMGGELFF.

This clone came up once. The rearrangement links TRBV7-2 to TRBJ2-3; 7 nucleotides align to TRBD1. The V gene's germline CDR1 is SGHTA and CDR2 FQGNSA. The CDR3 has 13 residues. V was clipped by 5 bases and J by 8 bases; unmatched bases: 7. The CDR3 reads CASSITGAGTQYF. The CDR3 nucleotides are TGTGCCAGCAGCATAACAGGGGCAGGTACGCAGTATTTT.

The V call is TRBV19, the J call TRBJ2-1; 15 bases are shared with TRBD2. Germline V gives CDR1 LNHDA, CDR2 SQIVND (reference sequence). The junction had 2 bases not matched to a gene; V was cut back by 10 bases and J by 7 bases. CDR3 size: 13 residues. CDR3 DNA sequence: TGTGCCACGGGACTAGCGGGGGGAAATGAGCAGTTCTTC. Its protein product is CATGLAGGNEQFF.

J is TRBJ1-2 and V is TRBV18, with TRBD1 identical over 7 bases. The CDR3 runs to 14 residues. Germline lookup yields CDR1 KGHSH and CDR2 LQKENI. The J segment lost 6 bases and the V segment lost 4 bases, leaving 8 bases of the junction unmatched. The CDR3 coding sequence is TGTGCCAGCTCACTGATCAGGGGGGCGGATGGCTACACCTTC. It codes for CASSLIRGADGYTF.

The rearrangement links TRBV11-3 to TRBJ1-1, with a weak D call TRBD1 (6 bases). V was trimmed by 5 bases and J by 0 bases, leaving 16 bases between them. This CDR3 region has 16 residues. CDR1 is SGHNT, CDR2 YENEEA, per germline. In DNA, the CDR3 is TGTGCCAGCAGCACGAAAGAACAGGGAATGAACACTGAAGCTTTCTTT. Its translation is CASSTKEQGMNTEAFF.

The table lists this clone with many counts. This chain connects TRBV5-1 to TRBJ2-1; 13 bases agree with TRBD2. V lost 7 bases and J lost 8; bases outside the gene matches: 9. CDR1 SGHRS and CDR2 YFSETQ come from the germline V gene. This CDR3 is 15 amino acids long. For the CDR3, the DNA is TGCGCCAGCGGCTGGACTAGCGGGAGTATTTATGAGCAGTTCTTC. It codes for CASGWTSGSIYEQFF.

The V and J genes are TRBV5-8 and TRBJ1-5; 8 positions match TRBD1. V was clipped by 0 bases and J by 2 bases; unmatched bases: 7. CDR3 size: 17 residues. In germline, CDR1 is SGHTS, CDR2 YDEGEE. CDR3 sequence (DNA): TGTGCCAGCAGCTTGGGGTCAGGGGGCGACGGCAATCAGCCCCAGCATTTT. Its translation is CASSLGSGGDGNQPQHF. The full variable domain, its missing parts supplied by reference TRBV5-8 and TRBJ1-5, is EAGVTQSPTHLIKTRGQQATLRCSPISGHTSVYWYQQALGLGLQFLLWYDEGEERNRGNFPPRFSGRQFPNYSSELNVNALELEDSALYLCASSLGSGGDGNQPQHFGDGTRLSIL.

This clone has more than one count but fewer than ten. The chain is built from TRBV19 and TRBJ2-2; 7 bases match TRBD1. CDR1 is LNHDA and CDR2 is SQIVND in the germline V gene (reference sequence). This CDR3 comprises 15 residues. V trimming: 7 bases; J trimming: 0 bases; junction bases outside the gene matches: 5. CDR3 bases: TGTGCCAGTAAACTCGGGACAGCGAACACCGGGGAGCTGTTTTTT. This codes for CASKLGTANTGELFF.

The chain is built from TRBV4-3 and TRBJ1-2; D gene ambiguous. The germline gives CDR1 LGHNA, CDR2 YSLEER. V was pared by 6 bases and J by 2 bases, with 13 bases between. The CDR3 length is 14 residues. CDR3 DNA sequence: TGCGCCAGCAGGGAGGTTTCAGGAAACTATGGCTACACCTTC. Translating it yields CASREVSGNYGYTF.

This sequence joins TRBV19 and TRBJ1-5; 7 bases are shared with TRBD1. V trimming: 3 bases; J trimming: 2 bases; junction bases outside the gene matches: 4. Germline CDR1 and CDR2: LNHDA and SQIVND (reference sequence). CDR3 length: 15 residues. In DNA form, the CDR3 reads TGTGCCAGTAGTATGCACAGGGGCGGCAATCAGCCCCAGCATTTT. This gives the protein CASSMHRGGNQPQHF.

The CDR3 DNA reads TGTGCCAGTAGTATAGCAGGGTTGGGCTATGGCTACACCTTC. This gives the protein CASSIAGLGYGYTF. This chain connects TRBV19 to TRBJ1-2, with D possibly matching TRBD1 (5 bases). Trimming took off 1 base at V and 4 bases at J, with 10 bases between the two ends. The germline CDR1 and CDR2 sequences are LNHDA and SQIVND (reference sequence). The CDR3 has 14 amino acids.

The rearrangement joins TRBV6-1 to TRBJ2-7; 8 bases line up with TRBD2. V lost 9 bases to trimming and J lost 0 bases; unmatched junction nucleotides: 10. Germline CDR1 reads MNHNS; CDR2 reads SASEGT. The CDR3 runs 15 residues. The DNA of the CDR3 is TGTGCCAGTTGCCGGGGGGGAATAGCCTCCTACGAGCAGTACTTC. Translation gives CASCRGGIASYEQYF.

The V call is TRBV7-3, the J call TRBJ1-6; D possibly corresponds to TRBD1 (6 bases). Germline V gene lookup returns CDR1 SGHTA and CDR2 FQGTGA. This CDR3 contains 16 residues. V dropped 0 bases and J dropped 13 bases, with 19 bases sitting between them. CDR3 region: CASSLTPGTPLSPLHF. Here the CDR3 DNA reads TGTGCCAGCAGCTTAACGCCCGGGACACCCTTGAGCCCCCTCCACTTT.

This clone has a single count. Written as DNA, the CDR3 is TGTGCCAGCAGCGTAAGGCAGAGCCCAACGCCGGGCGAGCAGTACTTC. Translation gives CASSVRQSPTPGEQYF. The genes are TRBV9 and TRBJ2-7; D is uncertain. CDR1 SGDLS and CDR2 YYNGEE come from the germline V gene. The CDR3 covers 16 residues. The V and J ends lost 1 base and 6 bases respectively, with 20 bases between them.

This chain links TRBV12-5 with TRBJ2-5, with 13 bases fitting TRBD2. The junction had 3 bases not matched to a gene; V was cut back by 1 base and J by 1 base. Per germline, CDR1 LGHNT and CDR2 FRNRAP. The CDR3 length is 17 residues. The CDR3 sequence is CASGLALAGGPQETQYF. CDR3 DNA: TGTGCTAGTGGTTTGGCACTAGCGGGAGGGCCCCAAGAGACCCAGTACTTC.

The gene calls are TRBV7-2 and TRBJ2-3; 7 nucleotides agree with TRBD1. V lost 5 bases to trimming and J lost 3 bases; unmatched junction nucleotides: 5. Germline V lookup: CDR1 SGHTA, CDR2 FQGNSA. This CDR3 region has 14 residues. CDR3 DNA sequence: TGTGCCAGCAGCGATAAACAGGGGACAGATACGCAGTATTTT. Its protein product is CASSDKQGTDTQYF.

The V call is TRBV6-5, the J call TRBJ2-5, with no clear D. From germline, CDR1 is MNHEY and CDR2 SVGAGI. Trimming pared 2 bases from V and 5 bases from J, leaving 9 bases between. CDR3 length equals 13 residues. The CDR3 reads CASSYGRGETQYF. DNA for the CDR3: TGTGCCAGCAGTTACGGTCGAGGCGAGACCCAGTACTTC.

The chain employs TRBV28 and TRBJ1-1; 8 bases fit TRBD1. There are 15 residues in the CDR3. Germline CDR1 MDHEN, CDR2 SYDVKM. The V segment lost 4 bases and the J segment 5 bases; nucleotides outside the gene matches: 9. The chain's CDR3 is CASSSTGDPLTEAFF. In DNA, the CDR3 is TGTGCCAGCAGTTCGACAGGGGACCCACTGACTGAAGCTTTCTTT.

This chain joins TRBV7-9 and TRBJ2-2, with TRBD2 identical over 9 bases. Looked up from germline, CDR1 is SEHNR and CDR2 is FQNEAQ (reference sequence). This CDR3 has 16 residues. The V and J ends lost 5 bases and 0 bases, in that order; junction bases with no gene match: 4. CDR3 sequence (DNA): TGTGCCAGCAGCCAGGGACTAGCTTCGAACACCGGGGAGCTGTTTTTT. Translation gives CASSQGLASNTGELFF.

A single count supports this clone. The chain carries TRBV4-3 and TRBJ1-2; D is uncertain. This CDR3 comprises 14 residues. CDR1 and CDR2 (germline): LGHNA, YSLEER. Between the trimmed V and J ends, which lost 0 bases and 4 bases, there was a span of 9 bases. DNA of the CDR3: TGCGCCAGCAGCCAAGAAAGGAACAGCTATGGCTACACCTTC. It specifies CASSQERNSYGYTF.

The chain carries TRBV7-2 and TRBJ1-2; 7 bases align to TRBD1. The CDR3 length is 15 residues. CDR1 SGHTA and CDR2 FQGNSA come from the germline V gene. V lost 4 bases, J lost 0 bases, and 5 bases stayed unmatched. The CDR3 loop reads CASSSRDSTNYGYTF. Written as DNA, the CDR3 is TGTGCCAGCAGCTCCCGGGACAGTACTAACTATGGCTACACCTTC.

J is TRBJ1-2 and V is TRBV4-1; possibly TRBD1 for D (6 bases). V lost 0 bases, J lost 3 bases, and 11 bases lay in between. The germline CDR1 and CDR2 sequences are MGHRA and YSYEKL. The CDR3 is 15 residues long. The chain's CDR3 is CASSQEGGLDYGYTF. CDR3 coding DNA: TGCGCCAGCAGCCAAGAGGGGGGGCTAGACTATGGCTACACCTTC.

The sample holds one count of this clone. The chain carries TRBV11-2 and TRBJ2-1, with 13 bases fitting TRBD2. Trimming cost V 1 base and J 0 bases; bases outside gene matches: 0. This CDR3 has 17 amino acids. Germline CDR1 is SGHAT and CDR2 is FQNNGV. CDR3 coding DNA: TGTGCCAGCAGCTTAGGACTAGCGGGAGGCTCCTACAATGAGCAGTTCTTC. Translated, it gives CASSLGLAGGSYNEQFF.

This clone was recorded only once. CDR3 residues: CAISAGQGSYGYTF. DNA for the CDR3: TGTGCCATCAGTGCGGGACAGGGGAGCTATGGCTACACCTTC. V usage is TRBV10-3 and J usage is TRBJ1-2; 10 bases line up with TRBD1. The CDR3 is 14 residues long. CDR1 and CDR2 from the germline V gene are ENHRY and SYGVKD. The V and J ends lost 4 bases and 4 bases, in that order; junction bases with no gene match: 3.

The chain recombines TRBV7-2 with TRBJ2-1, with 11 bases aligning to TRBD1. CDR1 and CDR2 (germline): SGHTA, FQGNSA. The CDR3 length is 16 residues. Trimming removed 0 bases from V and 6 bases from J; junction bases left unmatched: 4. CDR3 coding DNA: TGTGCCAGCAGCTTAGCCGGGACAGGGGGGCTCAATGAGCAGTTCTTC. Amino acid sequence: CASSLAGTGGLNEQFF.

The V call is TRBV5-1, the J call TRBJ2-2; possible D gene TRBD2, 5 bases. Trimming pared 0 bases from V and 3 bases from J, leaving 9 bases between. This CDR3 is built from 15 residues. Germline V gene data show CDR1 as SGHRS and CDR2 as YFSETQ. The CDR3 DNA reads TGCGCCAGCAGCTTGGGTGACGGGGACACCGGGGAGCTGTTTTTT. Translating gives CASSLGDGDTGELFF.

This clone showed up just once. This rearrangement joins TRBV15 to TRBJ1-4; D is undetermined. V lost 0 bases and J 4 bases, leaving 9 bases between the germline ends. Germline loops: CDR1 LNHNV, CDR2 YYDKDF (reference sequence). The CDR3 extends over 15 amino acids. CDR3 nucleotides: TGTGCCACCAGCAGAGATCGAGGGATTAATGAAAAACTGTTTTTT. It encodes CATSRDRGINEKLFF.